This entry concerns a single TCR beta chain. The CDR3 contains 15 residues. Trimming removed 5 bases from V and 2 bases from J; junction bases left unmatched: 6. The germline gives CDR1 SGHRS, CDR2 YFSETQ. These data originate in a study of blood T cells in healthy people across ages. Primers used in a second PCR of roughly 6 to 11 cycles were a sample-barcoded 5' primer and a J-beta primer mix. No fewer than 3 million CDR3-containing paired-end reads came from each sample. TCRdb analysed the 5' RACE reads with MiXCR anew, one entry per CDR3 protein. The sample has some 780,000 distinct CDR3 sequences, 56% seen once.

Sequencing was performed on blood. The TCR sequence derives from a man in his forties in good health. The chain joins TRBV5-1 to TRBJ2-7; 11 bases align to TRBD1. This chain's CDR3 is CASRGTGGSPYEQYF. The CDR3 DNA reads as TGCGCCAGCAGGGGGACAGGGGGTAGTCCCTACGAGCAGTACTTC.